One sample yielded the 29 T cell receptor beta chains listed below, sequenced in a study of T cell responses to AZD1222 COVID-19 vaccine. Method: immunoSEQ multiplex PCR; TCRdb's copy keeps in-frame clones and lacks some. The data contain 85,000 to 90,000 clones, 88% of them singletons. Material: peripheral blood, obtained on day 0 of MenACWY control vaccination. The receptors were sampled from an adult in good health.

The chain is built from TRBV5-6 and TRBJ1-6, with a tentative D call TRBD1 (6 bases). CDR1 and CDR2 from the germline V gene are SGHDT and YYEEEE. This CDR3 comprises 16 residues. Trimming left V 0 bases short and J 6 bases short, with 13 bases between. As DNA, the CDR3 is TGTGCCAGCAGCTTGGCCTCCGGAGGGGGTAATTCACCCCTCCACTTT. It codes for CASSLASGGGNSPLHF. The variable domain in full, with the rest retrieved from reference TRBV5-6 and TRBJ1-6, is DAGVTQSPTHLIKTRGQQVTLRCSPKSGHDTVSWYQQALGQGPQFIFQYYEEEERQRGNFPDRFSGHQFPNYSSELNVNALLLGDSALYLCASSLASGGGNSPLHFGNGTRLTVT.

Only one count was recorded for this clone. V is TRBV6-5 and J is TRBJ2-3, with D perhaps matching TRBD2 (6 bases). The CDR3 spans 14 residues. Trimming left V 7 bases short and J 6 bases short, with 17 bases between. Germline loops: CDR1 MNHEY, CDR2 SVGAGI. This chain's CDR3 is CASTDSGARDTQYF. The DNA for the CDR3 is TGTGCCAGCACCGATAGCGGCGCAAGGGATACGCAGTATTTT.

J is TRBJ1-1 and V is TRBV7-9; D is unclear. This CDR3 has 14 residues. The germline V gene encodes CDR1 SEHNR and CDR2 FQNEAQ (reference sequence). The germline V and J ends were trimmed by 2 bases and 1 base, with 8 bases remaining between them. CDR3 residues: CASSLSPPNTEAFF. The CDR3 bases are TGTGCCAGCAGCTTAAGCCCTCCGAACACTGAAGCTTTCTTT.

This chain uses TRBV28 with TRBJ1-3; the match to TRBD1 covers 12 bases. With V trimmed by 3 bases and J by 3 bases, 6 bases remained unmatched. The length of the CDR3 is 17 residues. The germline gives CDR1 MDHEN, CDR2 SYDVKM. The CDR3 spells CASSLGQGAAGGNTIYF. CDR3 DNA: TGTGCCAGCAGTTTGGGACAGGGGGCGGCTGGTGGAAACACCATATATTTT.

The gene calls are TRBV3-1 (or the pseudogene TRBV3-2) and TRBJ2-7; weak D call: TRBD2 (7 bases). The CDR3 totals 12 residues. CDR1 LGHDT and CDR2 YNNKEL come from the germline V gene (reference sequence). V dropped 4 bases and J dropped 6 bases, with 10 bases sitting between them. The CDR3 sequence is CASSREGGEQYF. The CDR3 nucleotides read TGTGCCAGCAGCCGGGAGGGGGGCGAGCAGTACTTC.

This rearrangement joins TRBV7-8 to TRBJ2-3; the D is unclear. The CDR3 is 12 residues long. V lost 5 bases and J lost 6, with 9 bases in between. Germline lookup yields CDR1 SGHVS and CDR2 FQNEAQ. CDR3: CASSLTWDTQYF. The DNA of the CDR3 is TGTGCCAGCAGCCTTACCTGGGATACGCAGTATTTT.

The DNA for the CDR3 is TGTGCCAGCAGTACCTCGACAGGGTTTCCCGCTGAAGCTTTCTTT. Encoded protein: CASSTSTGFPAEAFF. This sequence joins TRBV6-5 and TRBJ1-1; 7 bases line up with TRBD1. The V gene's germline CDR1 is MNHEY and CDR2 SVGAGI. This CDR3 spans 15 amino acids. V was pared by 5 bases and J by 6 bases, with 12 bases of the junction left unmatched.

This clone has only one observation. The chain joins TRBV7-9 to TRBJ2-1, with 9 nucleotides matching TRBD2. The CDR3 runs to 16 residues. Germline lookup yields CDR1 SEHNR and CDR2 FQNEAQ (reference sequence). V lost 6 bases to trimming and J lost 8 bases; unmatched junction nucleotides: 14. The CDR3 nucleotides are TGTGCCAGCAGTCCGACGACTAGCGGAGGGGTCTATGAGCAGTTCTTC. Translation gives CASSPTTSGGVYEQFF. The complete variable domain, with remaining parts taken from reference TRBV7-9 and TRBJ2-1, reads DTGVSQNPRHKITKRGQNVTFRCDPISEHNRLYWYRQTLGQGPEFLTYFQNEAQLEKSRLLSDRFSAERPKGSFSTLEIQRTEQGDSAMYLCASSPTTSGGVYEQFFGPGTRLTVL.

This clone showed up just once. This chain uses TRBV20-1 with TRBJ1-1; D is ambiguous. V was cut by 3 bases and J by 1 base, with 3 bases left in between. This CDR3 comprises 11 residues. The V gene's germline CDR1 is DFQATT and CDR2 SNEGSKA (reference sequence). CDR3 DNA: TGCAGTGCTAGCGGGAACACTGAAGCTTTCTTT. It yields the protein CSASGNTEAFF.

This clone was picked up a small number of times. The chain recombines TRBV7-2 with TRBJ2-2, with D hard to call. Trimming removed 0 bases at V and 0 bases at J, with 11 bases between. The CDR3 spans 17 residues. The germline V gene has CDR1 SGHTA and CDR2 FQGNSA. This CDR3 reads CASSLAVGTSNTGELFF. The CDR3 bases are TGTGCCAGCAGCTTAGCGGTGGGCACTTCGAACACCGGGGAGCTGTTTTTT.

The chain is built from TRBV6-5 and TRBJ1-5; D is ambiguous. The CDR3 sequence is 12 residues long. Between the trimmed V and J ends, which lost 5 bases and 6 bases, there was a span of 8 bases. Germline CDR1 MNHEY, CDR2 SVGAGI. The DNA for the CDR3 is TGTGCCAGCAGTCCACGGCTTCAGCCCCAGCATTTT. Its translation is CASSPRLQPQHF.

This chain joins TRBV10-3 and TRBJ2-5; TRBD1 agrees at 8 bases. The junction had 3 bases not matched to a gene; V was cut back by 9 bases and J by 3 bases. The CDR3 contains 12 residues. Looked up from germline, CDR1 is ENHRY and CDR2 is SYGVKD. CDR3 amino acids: CAIGTGKETQYF. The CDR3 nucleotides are TGTGCCATTGGGACAGGAAAAGAGACCCAGTACTTC.

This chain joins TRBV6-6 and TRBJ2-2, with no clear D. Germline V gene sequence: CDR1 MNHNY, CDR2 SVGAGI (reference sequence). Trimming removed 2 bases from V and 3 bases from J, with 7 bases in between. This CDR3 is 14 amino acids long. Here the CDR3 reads CASSYTVDTGELFF. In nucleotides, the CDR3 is TGTGCCAGCAGTTACACTGTTGACACCGGGGAGCTGTTTTTT.

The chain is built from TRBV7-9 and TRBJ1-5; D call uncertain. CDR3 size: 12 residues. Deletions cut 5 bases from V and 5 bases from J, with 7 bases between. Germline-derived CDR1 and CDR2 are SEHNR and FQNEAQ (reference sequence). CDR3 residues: CASSPEDQPQHF. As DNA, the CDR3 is TGTGCCAGCAGCCCCGAAGATCAGCCCCAGCATTTT.

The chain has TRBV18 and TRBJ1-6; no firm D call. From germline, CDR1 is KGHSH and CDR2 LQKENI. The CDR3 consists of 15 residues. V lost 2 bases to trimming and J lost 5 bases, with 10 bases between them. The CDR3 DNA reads TGTGCCAGCTCACCAAGGGAGACGGATAATTCACCCCTCCACTTT. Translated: CASSPRETDNSPLHF.

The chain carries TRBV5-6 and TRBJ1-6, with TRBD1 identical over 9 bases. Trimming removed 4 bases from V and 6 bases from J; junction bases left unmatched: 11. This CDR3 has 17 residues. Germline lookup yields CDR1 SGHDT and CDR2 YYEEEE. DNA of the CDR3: TGTGCCAGCAGCATTACAGGGGGCGGCGGGGTTAATTCACCCCTCCACTTT. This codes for CASSITGGGGVNSPLHF.

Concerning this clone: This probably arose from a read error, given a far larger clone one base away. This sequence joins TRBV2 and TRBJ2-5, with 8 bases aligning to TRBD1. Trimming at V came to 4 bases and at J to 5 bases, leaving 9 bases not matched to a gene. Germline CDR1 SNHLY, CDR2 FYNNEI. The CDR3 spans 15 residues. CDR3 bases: TGTGCCAGCAGTGTTTTTGGACAGGGAGAGGAGACCCAGTACTTC. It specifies CASSVFGQGEETQYF.

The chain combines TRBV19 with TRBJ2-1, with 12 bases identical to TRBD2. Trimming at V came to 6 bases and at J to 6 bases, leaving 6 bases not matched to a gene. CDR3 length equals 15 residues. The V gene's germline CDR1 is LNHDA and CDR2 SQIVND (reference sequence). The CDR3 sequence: CASSPASGGGNEQFF. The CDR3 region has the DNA TGTGCCAGTAGCCCCGCTAGCGGGGGGGGCAATGAGCAGTTCTTC.

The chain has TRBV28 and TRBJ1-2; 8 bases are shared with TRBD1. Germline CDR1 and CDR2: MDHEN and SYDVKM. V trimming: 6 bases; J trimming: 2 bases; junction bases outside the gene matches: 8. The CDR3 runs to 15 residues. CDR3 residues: CASRNRDRQNYGYTF. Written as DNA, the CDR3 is TGTGCCAGCAGGAACCGGGACAGGCAAAACTATGGCTACACCTTC.

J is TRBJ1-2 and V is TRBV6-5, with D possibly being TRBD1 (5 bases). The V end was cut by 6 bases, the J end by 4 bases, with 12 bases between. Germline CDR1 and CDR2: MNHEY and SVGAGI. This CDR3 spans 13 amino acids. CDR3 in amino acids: CASRSPGSYGYTF. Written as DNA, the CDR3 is TGTGCCAGCAGGTCCCCAGGGTCCTATGGCTACACCTTC.

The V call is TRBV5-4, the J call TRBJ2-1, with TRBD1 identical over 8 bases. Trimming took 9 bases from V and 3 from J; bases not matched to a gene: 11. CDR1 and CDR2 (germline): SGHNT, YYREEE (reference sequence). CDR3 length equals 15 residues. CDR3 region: CATQTGTGYYNEQFF. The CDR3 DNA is TGTGCCACTCAAACCGGGACAGGTTACTACAATGAGCAGTTCTTC.

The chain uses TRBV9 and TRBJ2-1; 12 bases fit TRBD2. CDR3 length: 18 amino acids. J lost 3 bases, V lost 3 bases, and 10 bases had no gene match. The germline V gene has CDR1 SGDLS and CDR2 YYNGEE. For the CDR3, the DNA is TGTGCCAGCAGCGAGACTAGCGGGGGCCATGTCATCTACAATGAGCAGTTCTTC. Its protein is CASSETSGGHVIYNEQFF.

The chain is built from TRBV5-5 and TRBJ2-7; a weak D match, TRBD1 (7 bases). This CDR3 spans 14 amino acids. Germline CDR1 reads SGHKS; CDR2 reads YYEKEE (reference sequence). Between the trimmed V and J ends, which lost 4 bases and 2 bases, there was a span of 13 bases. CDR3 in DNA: TGTGCCAGCAGCCGGGGGACAGCTACCTACGAGCAGTACTTC. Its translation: CASSRGTATYEQYF.

In DNA, the CDR3 is TGTGCCAGCAGCCCCAGACAGGCCCGGAATGAAAAACTGTTTTTT. Translation: CASSPRQARNEKLFF. The chain combines TRBV6-5 with TRBJ1-4, with D perhaps matching TRBD1 (6 bases). Germline V gene sequence: CDR1 MNHEY, CDR2 SVGAGI. The germline V and J ends were trimmed by 6 bases and 5 bases, with 16 bases remaining between them. The CDR3 is made up of 15 amino acids.

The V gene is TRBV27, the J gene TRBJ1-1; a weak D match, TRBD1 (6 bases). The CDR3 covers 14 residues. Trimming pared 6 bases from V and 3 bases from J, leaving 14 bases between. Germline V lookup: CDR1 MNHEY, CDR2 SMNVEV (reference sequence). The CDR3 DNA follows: TGTGCCAGCAGCCGAGACAGGAAATACACTGAAGCTTTCTTT. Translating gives CASSRDRKYTEAFF.

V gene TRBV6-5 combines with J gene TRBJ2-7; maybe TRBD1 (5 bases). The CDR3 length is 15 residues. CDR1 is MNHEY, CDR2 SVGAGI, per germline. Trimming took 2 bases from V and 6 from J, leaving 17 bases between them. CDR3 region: CASSYSRQGRREQYF. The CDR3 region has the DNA TGTGCCAGCAGTTACAGTCGGCAGGGTCGGCGCGAGCAGTACTTC.

CDR3 sequence (DNA): TGTGCCAGTAGTATCCAGGGCACAGGGGGGAACTACGAGCAGTACTTC. It is translated as CASSIQGTGGNYEQYF. The chain links TRBV19 to TRBJ2-7, with 8 bases matching TRBD1. V lost 3 bases to trimming and J lost 3 bases; unmatched junction nucleotides: 10. The CDR3 contains 16 residues. Germline V gives CDR1 LNHDA, CDR2 SQIVND (reference sequence).

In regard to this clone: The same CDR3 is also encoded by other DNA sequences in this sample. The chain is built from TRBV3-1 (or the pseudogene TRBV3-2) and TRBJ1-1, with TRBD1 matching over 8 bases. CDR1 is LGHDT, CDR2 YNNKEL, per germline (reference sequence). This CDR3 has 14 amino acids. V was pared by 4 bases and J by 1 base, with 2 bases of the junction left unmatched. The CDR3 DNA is TGTGCCAGCAGCCTTACAGGGGGGAACACTGAAGCTTTCTTT. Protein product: CASSLTGGNTEAFF.

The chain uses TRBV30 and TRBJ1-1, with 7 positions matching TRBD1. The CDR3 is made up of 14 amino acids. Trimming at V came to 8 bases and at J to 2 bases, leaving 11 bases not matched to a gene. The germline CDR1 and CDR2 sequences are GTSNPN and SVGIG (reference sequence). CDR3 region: CAKGRDSTNTEAFF. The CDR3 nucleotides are TGTGCCAAAGGAAGGGACAGTACTAACACTGAAGCTTTCTTT.